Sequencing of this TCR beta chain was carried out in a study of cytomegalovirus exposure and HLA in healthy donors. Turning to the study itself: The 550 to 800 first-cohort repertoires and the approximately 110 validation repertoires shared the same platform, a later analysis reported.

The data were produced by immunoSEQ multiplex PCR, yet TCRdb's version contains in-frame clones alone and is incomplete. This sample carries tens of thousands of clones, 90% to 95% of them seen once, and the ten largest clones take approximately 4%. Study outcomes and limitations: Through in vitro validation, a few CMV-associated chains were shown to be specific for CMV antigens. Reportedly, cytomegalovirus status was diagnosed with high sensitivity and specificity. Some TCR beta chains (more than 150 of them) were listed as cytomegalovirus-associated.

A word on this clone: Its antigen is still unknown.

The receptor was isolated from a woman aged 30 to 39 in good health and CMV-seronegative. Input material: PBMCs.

The DNA of the CDR3 is TGTGCCAGCAGGAGGGACAGAACAGATACGCAGTATTTT. It yields the protein CASRRDRTDTQYF. V is TRBV7-3 and J is TRBJ2-3; 7 bases agree with TRBD1. Looked up from germline, CDR1 is SGHTA and CDR2 is FQGTGA. The ends lost 6 bases at V and 3 bases at J; junction bases unmatched: 3. There are 13 residues in the CDR3.